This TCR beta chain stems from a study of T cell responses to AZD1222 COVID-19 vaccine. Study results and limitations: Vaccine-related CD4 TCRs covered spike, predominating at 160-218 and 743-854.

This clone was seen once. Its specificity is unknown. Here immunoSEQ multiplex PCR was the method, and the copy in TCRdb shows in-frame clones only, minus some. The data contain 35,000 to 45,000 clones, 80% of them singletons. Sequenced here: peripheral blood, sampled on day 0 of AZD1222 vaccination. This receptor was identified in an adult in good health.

The DNA of the CDR3 is TGTGCCAGCAGTTACCCGGGTAGGAGGGGAAACCAGCCCCAGCATTTT. Amino acids: CASSYPGRRGNQPQHF. The chain recombines TRBV6-2 or TRBV6-3 with TRBJ1-5, with D possibly being TRBD1 (5 bases). The V gene lost 2 bases and the J gene lost 7 bases, with 18 bases spanning the gap. This CDR3 contains 16 residues. CDR1 MNHEY and CDR2 SVGEGT come from the germline V gene.